These 20 T cell receptor beta chains came from one sample sequenced in a study of blood T cells in healthy people across ages. Through a sample-barcoded 5' primer and a J-beta primer mix, a second PCR was run for roughly 6 to 12 cycles. Each CDR3 protein is one row after TCRdb ran MiXCR on the 5' RACE reads. The table has about 750,000 distinct CDR3 sequences, around half seen once; the top ten hold around 41%. The sample comprised blood. Receptor source: a man older than 75 in good health.

The chain carries TRBV5-1 and TRBJ1-4; D is unclear. V shed 0 bases and J shed 5 bases, with 11 bases lying between them. CDR3 length: 15 amino acids. Germline V lookup: CDR1 SGHRS, CDR2 YFSETQ. The CDR3 here is CASSLVGNTNEKLFF. The CDR3 region has the DNA TGCGCCAGCAGCTTGGTCGGAAATACCAATGAAAAACTGTTTTTT.

The chain recombines TRBV2 with TRBJ2-5, with 8 bases fitting TRBD2. The J call may be in error: the DNA end matches TRBJ2-7 better. This CDR3 region has 13 residues. Germline V lookup: CDR1 SNHLY, CDR2 FYNNEI. CDR3 in amino acids: CASRIAGMGEQYF. In DNA, the CDR3 is TGTGCCAGCAGAATAGCGGGAATGGGCGAGCAGTACTTC.

This clonotype appeared a few times. This sequence joins TRBV6-5 and TRBJ2-5, with 8 bases that match TRBD1. The CDR3 totals 15 residues. The germline V gene has CDR1 MNHEY and CDR2 SVGAGI. The V and J ends lost 6 bases and 7 bases, in that order; junction bases with no gene match: 13. In DNA form, the CDR3 reads TGTGCCAGCAGCCGCCCGACAGGGGCCGGGGGGACCCAGTACTTC. Protein: CASSRPTGAGGTQYF.

The chain recombines TRBV27 with TRBJ2-5, with 9 bases fitting TRBD2. The J call may be in error: the DNA end matches TRBJ2-7 better. This CDR3 is built from 18 residues. From germline, CDR1 is MNHEY and CDR2 SMNVEV (reference sequence). CDR3 region: CASSRRLPSGGMAYEQYF. The CDR3 DNA sequence: TGTGCCAGCAGTCGAAGGCTCCCGAGCGGGGGGATGGCCTACGAGCAGTACTTC.

The table lists this clonotype with a few counts. The V and J genes are TRBV4-2 and TRBJ2-7; D is unclear. This CDR3 is built from 15 residues. The V end lost 1 base, the J end lost 0 bases, and 10 bases lay between the germline ends. The germline gives CDR1 LGHNA, CDR2 YNFKEQ. The CDR3 DNA reads TGTGCCAGCAGCCAAGGGGCAGTGAGCTCCTACGAGCAGTACTTC. It is translated as CASSQGAVSSYEQYF.

This clonotype showed up just a few times. The chain employs TRBV27 and TRBJ1-2; 7 bases align to TRBD1. After removal of 10 bases from V and 1 base from J, the junction contained 15 bases not matched to a gene. The CDR3 sequence is 16 residues long. CDR1 is MNHEY and CDR2 is SMNVEV in the germline V gene (reference sequence). The CDR3, as DNA: TGTGCCATCCTCACCGACTCCGACAGGGTTAACTATGGCTACACCTTC. This translates into CAILTDSDRVNYGYTF.

This clonotype was detected ten times or more. V and J are TRBV20-1 and TRBJ2-6, with D perhaps TRBD1 (6 bases). The CDR3 spans 16 residues. V was clipped by 6 bases and J by 0 bases, with 15 bases between them. The V gene's germline CDR1 is DFQATT and CDR2 SNEGSKA (reference sequence). CDR3 DNA: TGCAGTGCCCCAGGGGACCCTTTCTCTGGGGCCAACGTCCTGACTTTC. Protein product: CSAPGDPFSGANVLTF.

This chain joins TRBV5-1 and TRBJ2-5; 13 bases map to TRBD2. In germline, CDR1 is SGHRS, CDR2 YFSETQ. The CDR3 runs 16 residues. Trimming removed 4 bases from V and 2 bases from J; junction bases left unmatched: 5. The CDR3 DNA follows: TGCGCCAGCAGCACGGGACTAGCGGGGCAACAAGAGACCCAGTACTTC. Amino acid sequence: CASSTGLAGQQETQYF.

In DNA form, the CDR3 reads TGCAGTGCTAGCGATTACTATGGCTACACCTTC. Protein product: CSASDYYGYTF. The V gene is TRBV20-1, the J gene TRBJ1-2, with D unclear. Germline V gene lookup returns CDR1 DFQATT and CDR2 SNEGSKA (reference sequence). V shed 3 bases and J shed 3 bases, with 5 bases lying between them. The CDR3 has 11 residues.

This clonotype was detected a few times. The CDR3 reads CASSLGFQVPDEQYF. DNA for the CDR3: TGCGCCAGCAGCTTGGGTTTCCAGGTTCCCGACGAGCAGTACTTC. The chain joins TRBV5-1 to TRBJ2-7; D uncertain. This CDR3 contains 15 residues. The V end lost 0 bases, the J end lost 5 bases, and 15 bases lay between the germline ends. Germline V gives CDR1 SGHRS, CDR2 YFSETQ.

A few counts support this clonotype. V usage is TRBV20-1 and J usage is TRBJ2-6; D remains ambiguous. V was cut by 0 bases and J by 1 base, with 7 bases left in between. The V gene's germline CDR1 is DFQATT and CDR2 SNEGSKA (reference sequence). This CDR3 contains 15 residues. CDR3 in amino acids: CSARDLKSGANVLTF. CDR3 nucleotide sequence: TGCAGTGCTAGAGATTTGAAATCTGGGGCCAACGTCCTGACTTTC.

The chain carries TRBV15 and TRBJ2-4; the D gene is possibly TRBD1 (6 bases). The V gene lost 8 bases and the J gene lost 0 bases, with 14 bases spanning the gap. CDR1 and CDR2 from the germline V gene are LNHNV and YYDKDF (reference sequence). This CDR3 has 15 residues. The CDR3 loop reads CATGAGDRAKNIQYF. DNA for the CDR3: TGTGCCACCGGGGCAGGGGACCGAGCCAAAAACATTCAGTACTTC.

As regards this clonotype: Relative to the germline gene, one junction end is altered; a read error may explain this. This chain uses TRBV5-1 with TRBJ2-7, with 7 bases aligning to TRBD2. The CDR3 runs to 12 residues. Germline CDR1 is SGHRS and CDR2 is YFSETQ. The CDR3 bases are TGCGCCAACAGCTTGGGGGGGACCGAGCAGTACTTC. It yields the protein CANSLGGTEQYF. The whole variable domain, remainder taken from reference TRBV5-1 and TRBJ2-7, is KAGVTQTPRYLIKTRGQQVTLSCSPISGHRSVSWYQQTPGQGLQFLFEYFSETQRNKGNFPGRFSGRQFSNSRSEMNVSTLELGDSALYLCANSLGGTEQYFGPGTRLTVT.

The chain has TRBV14 and TRBJ1-4, with D perhaps matching TRBD1 (5 bases). Germline V gives CDR1 SGHDN, CDR2 FVKESK. CDR3 length: 15 residues. Trimming took off 1 base at V and 7 bases at J, with 13 bases between the two ends. The CDR3 region has the DNA TGTGCCAGCAGCCAAGTGGGGGTGTCCGGTGAAAAACTGTTTTTT. Translation: CASSQVGVSGEKLFF.

The rearrangement uses TRBV27 and TRBJ1-1, with unresolved D. The V gene's germline CDR1 is MNHEY and CDR2 SMNVEV (reference sequence). CDR3 size: 13 residues. Between the trimmed V and J ends, which lost 0 bases and 4 bases, there was a span of 6 bases. CDR3 amino acids: CASSLSAATEAFF. CDR3 bases: TGTGCCAGCAGTTTATCGGCAGCCACTGAAGCTTTCTTT.

The sample holds one count of this clonotype. Sequence at one end of the junction differs from germline and may be a read error. J is TRBJ2-7 and V is TRBV4-1, with no clear D. The CDR3 runs to 17 residues. Germline CDR1 reads MGHRA; CDR2 reads YSYEKL. CDR3 protein: CASSQDLRTTPSSEQYF. CDR3 nucleotides: TGCGCCAGCAGCCAAGATCTGAGAACCACTCCTTCCTCCGAGCAGTACTTC.

This clonotype was observed a handful of times. The rearrangement uses TRBV5-1 and TRBJ2-1; 7 bases line up with TRBD2. V shed 3 bases and J 8 bases; nucleotides not matched to a gene: 11. The CDR3 runs 15 residues. Germline loops: CDR1 SGHRS, CDR2 YFSETQ. The CDR3 here is CASSSSREVVDEQFF. In nucleotides, the CDR3 is TGCGCCAGCAGCTCTAGCCGGGAGGTGGTTGATGAGCAGTTCTTC.

This clonotype showed up just a few times. V gene TRBV5-1 combines with J gene TRBJ2-7; 8 bases agree with TRBD1. The CDR3 contains 13 residues. Germline V gene lookup returns CDR1 SGHRS and CDR2 YFSETQ. J gave up 5 bases and V 4 bases, and 5 bases lay outside the gene matches. CDR3: CASSPDRDDEQYF. CDR3 nucleotide sequence: TGCGCCAGCAGCCCGGACAGGGATGACGAGCAGTACTTC.

V gene TRBV4-1 combines with J gene TRBJ2-7, with D unresolved. Germline CDR1 MGHRA, CDR2 YSYEKL. The CDR3 sequence is 14 residues long. V lost 4 bases and J 1 base, leaving 11 bases between the germline ends. The DNA for the CDR3 is TGCGCCAGCAGCCGAACAGAATTTTCCTACGAGCAGTACTTC. Translating gives CASSRTEFSYEQYF.

This clonotype occurred a few times. This chain links TRBV28 with TRBJ2-3; the match to TRBD1 covers 8 bases. Trimming removed 2 bases from V and 6 bases from J; junction bases left unmatched: 16. Germline CDR1 and CDR2: MDHEN and SYDVKM. There are 18 residues in the CDR3. CDR3 nucleotides: TGTGCCAGCAGTTTACATCCGAGACAGGGGATAAACCCGGATACGCAGTATTTT. It codes for CASSLHPRQGINPDTQYF.